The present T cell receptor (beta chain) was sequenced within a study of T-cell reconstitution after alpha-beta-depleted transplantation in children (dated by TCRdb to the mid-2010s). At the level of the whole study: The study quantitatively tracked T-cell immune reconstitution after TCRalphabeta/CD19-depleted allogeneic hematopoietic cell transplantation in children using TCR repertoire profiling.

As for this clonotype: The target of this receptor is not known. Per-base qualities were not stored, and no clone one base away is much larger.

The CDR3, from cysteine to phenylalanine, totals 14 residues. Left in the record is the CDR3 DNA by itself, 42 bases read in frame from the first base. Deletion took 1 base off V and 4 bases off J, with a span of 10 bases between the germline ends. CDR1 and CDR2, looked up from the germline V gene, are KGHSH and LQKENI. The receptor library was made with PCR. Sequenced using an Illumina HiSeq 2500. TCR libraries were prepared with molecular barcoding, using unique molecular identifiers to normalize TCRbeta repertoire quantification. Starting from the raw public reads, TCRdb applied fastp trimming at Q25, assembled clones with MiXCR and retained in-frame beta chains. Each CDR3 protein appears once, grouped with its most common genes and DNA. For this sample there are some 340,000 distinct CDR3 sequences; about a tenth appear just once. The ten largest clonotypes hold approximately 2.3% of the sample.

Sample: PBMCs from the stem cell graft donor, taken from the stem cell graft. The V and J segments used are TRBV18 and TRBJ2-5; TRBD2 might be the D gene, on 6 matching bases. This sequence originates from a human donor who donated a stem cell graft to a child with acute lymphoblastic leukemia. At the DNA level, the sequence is TGTGCCAGCTCACCACGCGGGACGGTAGAGACCCAGTACTTC. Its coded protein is CASSPRGTVETQYF.